These T cell receptor beta chains were read from a single sample in a study of T cell repertoires in cytomegalovirus infection. From the reads, TCRdb called clonotypes with MiXCR, one entry per CDR3 protein. The table records approximately 990,000 distinct CDR3 sequences, roughly a third of them present only once. These receptors are not linked to any known antigen. The material was cultured CD8+ T cells from PBMCs, obtained from culture after CMV antigen stimulation. The receptor set was obtained from a human donor in good health (CMV status not recorded). Some clones in this sample may be carry-over from other donors' samples. CDR3s include the opening cysteine and the closing phenylalanine or tryptophan. Not every row has a clone size; where given, it reads once, few, many or a size class.

J gene: TRBJ2-1; V gene: TRBV27; clone size: NA; CDR3 protein: CASLRGGGAVNEQFF
J gene: TRBJ2-3; V gene: TRBV7-9; clone size: many; CDR3 protein: CASSLDGQRSTDTQYF
J gene: TRBJ2-1; V gene: TRBV7-6; clone size: many; CDR3 protein: CASSFNSGGYNEQFF
J gene: TRBJ1-1; V gene: TRBV19; clone size: NA; CDR3 protein: CASRIWTPNTEAFF
J gene: TRBJ1-1; V gene: TRBV20-1; clone size: NA; CDR3 protein: CSAFNRGLSDTEAFF
J gene: TRBJ2-2; V gene: TRBV24-1; clone size: NA; CDR3 protein: CATSDFPLGSGGPTGELFF
J gene: TRBJ2-2; V gene: TRBV7-6; clone size: few; CDR3 protein: CASRPGAGELFF
J gene: TRBJ2-1; V gene: TRBV12-3/TRBV12-4; clone size: NA; CDR3 protein: CASSATPSGYNEQFF
J gene: TRBJ2-1; V gene: TRBV12-3/TRBV12-4; clone size: NA; CDR3 protein: CASRQGANNEQFF
J gene: TRBJ2-1; V gene: TRBV27; clone size: NA; CDR3 protein: CASSRDRTAPDEQFF
J gene: TRBJ2-5; V gene: TRBV4-3; clone size: NA; CDR3 protein: CASSQVEGRTQYF
J gene: TRBJ2-7; V gene: TRBV4-1; clone size: once; CDR3 protein: CASSQDWLAGSYEQYF
J gene: TRBJ2-5; V gene: TRBV7-9; clone size: NA; CDR3 protein: CASSDIETGVQETQYF
J gene: TRBJ2-1; V gene: TRBV12-3/TRBV12-4; clone size: NA; CDR3 protein: CASSFEHNNEQFF
J gene: TRBJ1-1; V gene: TRBV7-6; clone size: NA; CDR3 protein: CASSLTGEGPFSNTEAFF
J gene: TRBJ2-3; V gene: TRBV4-1; clone size: NA; CDR3 protein: CASSQDRMVGDTQYF
J gene: TRBJ2-7; V gene: TRBV7-9; clone size: NA; CDR3 protein: CASSSGDSVYEQYF
J gene: TRBJ1-6; V gene: TRBV18; clone size: many; CDR3 protein: CASSPPGGFKSPLHF
J gene: TRBJ2-3; V gene: TRBV7-6; clone size: many; CDR3 protein: CASSTHSDTQYF
J gene: TRBJ2-5; V gene: TRBV12-3/TRBV12-4; clone size: NA; CDR3 protein: CASSFALGETQYF
J gene: TRBJ1-5; V gene: TRBV13; clone size: NA; CDR3 protein: CASSLGRDGHNQPQHF
J gene: TRBJ2-1; V gene: TRBV12-3/TRBV12-4; clone size: NA; CDR3 protein: CASSSGGSGGSEQFF
J gene: TRBJ2-2; V gene: TRBV12-5; clone size: NA; CDR3 protein: CASAGTGNTGELFF
J gene: TRBJ1-1; V gene: TRBV5-1; clone size: few; CDR3 protein: CASSLEGQVYTEAFF
J gene: TRBJ2-5; V gene: TRBV7-8; clone size: few; CDR3 protein: CASSLDGSGVTQYF
J gene: TRBJ2-1; V gene: TRBV6-5; clone size: few; CDR3 protein: CASSPSAGAPGEQFF
J gene: TRBJ2-6; V gene: TRBV4-3; clone size: NA; CDR3 protein: CASSQTFRQLASGANVLTF
J gene: TRBJ1-5; V gene: TRBV6-2/TRBV6-3; clone size: few; CDR3 protein: CASSSTVLGRQPQHF
J gene: TRBJ1-1; V gene: TRBV27; clone size: few; CDR3 protein: CASSFSGFRNTEAFF
J gene: TRBJ1-1; V gene: TRBV27; clone size: NA; CDR3 protein: CASSSMGNTEAFF
J gene: TRBJ1-5; V gene: TRBV7-8; clone size: few; CDR3 protein: CASSLALGIGQIPIQHF
J gene: TRBJ2-5; V gene: TRBV7-6; clone size: many; CDR3 protein: CASSPSSLGETQYF
J gene: TRBJ1-1; V gene: TRBV7-9; clone size: NA; CDR3 protein: CASRGSGAGNTEAFF
J gene: TRBJ2-2; V gene: TRBV19; clone size: once; CDR3 protein: CASKANKNTGELFF
J gene: TRBJ1-1; V gene: TRBV15; clone size: NA; CDR3 protein: CATSSTGGVPEAFF
J gene: TRBJ1-3; V gene: TRBV7-9; clone size: NA; CDR3 protein: CASSRVAGNTIYF
J gene: TRBJ2-3; V gene: TRBV9; clone size: once; CDR3 protein: CASNRGNTDTQYF
J gene: TRBJ2-1; V gene: TRBV15; clone size: NA; CDR3 protein: CATSTHPGTGISSYNEQFF
J gene: TRBJ2-1; V gene: TRBV27; clone size: few; CDR3 protein: CASSLSSSPRQGIDNEQFF
J gene: TRBJ2-7; V gene: TRBV6-5; clone size: NA; CDR3 protein: CASSGATYEQYF
J gene: TRBJ1-1; V gene: TRBV4-1; clone size: NA; CDR3 protein: CASTPGQGLDTEAFF
J gene: TRBJ2-1; V gene: TRBV14; clone size: few; CDR3 protein: CASSQRGLARSSYNEQFF
J gene: TRBJ2-2; V gene: TRBV6-5; clone size: NA; CDR3 protein: CASSPSSGMVTGELFF
J gene: TRBJ2-2; V gene: TRBV7-6; clone size: few; CDR3 protein: CASSLAYGTGELFF
J gene: TRBJ1-4; V gene: TRBV7-2; clone size: many; CDR3 protein: CASGPGGQGNEKLFF
J gene: TRBJ2-7; V gene: TRBV7-8; clone size: few; CDR3 protein: CASSERGQGWDEQYF
J gene: TRBJ2-2; V gene: TRBV19; clone size: NA; CDR3 protein: CASSPHSTGELFF
J gene: TRBJ2-1; V gene: TRBV19; clone size: NA; CDR3 protein: CASSIVGDMEDIYNEQFF
J gene: TRBJ1-2; V gene: TRBV19; clone size: few; CDR3 protein: CASSITGSNYGYTF
J gene: TRBJ2-5; V gene: TRBV9; clone size: NA; CDR3 protein: CASSVARAGGTKETQYF
J gene: TRBJ1-6; V gene: TRBV4-1; clone size: few; CDR3 protein: CASSQVGLTGGFSPLHF
J gene: TRBJ1-5; V gene: TRBV12-3/TRBV12-4; clone size: few; CDR3 protein: CASNPGFGGNQPQHF
J gene: TRBJ2-4; V gene: TRBV6-5; clone size: NA; CDR3 protein: CASSYSALGENIQYF
J gene: TRBJ2-7; V gene: TRBV12-3/TRBV12-4; clone size: many; CDR3 protein: CASSPGQGDYEQYF
J gene: TRBJ2-7; V gene: TRBV12-3/TRBV12-4; clone size: few; CDR3 protein: CASSPRPLGPKYEQYF
J gene: TRBJ1-1; V gene: TRBV25-1; clone size: NA; CDR3 protein: CAVIPPQFQGSNTEAFF
J gene: TRBJ1-4; V gene: TRBV4-2; clone size: NA; CDR3 protein: CASSQGDAPGLEKLFF